One T cell receptor (beta chain) is described in this entry. The data were obtained in a study of T cells in Graves' hyperthyroidism and ophthalmopathy. The CDR3 extends over 15 amino acids. Germline V lookup: CDR1 LNHDA, CDR2 SQIVND (reference sequence). V lost 3 bases and J lost 3, with 15 bases in between. Regions amplified from RNA transcripts were the TCR beta CDR3 regions. The HTBI primer set served for first-round RT-PCR of the TCR CDR3. TCRdb itself ran the multiplex PCR reads through MiXCR, one entry per CDR3 protein. The sample lists hundreds of thousands of distinct CDR3 sequences; approximately 15% were seen once.

The TCR originated in a woman aged 18-29 years with Graves' hyperthyroidism. Material: blood. V and J are TRBV19 and TRBJ2-7; D call uncertain. CDR3 DNA: TGTGCCAGTAGTATCAGTGGCAGAAACGGCTACGAGCAGTACTTC. It translates to CASSISGRNGYEQYF.